The following is a T cell receptor beta chain sequence with its context. The clone's antigen remains unknown. Within one base of it there is no much larger clone, and no base qualities were kept. The protocol used for the library was RT-PCR. The instrument was an Illumina HiSeq 2500. TCRdb redid the processing of the public reads, applying fastp at Q25 and MiXCR, and retained in-frame beta chains. Each CDR3 protein appears once, grouped with its most common genes and DNA. The sample data list about 570,000 distinct CDR3 sequences, and approximately 10% of these were observed just once. Approximately 10% of the sample is in the top ten clones. The data belong to a study of response to subunit inactivated influenza vaccine (dated 2018 in TCRdb). Regarding the research as a whole: Deep quantitative T cell receptor repertoire profiling was used in the study to track responses to a trivalent subunit inactivated influenza vaccine.

Summary of the overall study and its limitations: The authors suggested that each seasonal influenza vaccination may recruit only a limited number of new T cells.

CDR1 and CDR2, per the germline V gene, are SGHTA and FQGNSA. From the cysteine up to the phenylalanine, the CDR3 has a length of 16 residues. Only the CDR3 region is kept as DNA, spanning 48 bases read in frame from base 1. V is reduced by 7 bases and J by 0 bases, leaving a spacing of 15 bases between them. The same data also contributed to another study, on T cells expressing NK-cell markers. The second publication reports: TCR beta cDNA libraries were prepared using 5'RACE template switching, which introduced a universal primer site and unique molecular identifiers. In sorted CD3+CD56+NKG2C+, CD3+CD56+NKG2C- and CD3+CD56-NKG2C+ T-cell subsets from several donors, TCR beta-chain repertoires were profiled. Among the eight sequenced donors, seven were HCMV-seropositive and one was HCMV-seronegative. To restrict sorting to alphabetaTCR-expressing T cells, an anti-gammadeltaTCR antibody was added in several experiments. In more than five donors, the dominant CD3+CD56+NKG2C+ clonotypes were found to rank among the top 10 CD8+ clonotypes and to make up 1.0-7.0% of CD8+ T cells. Those dominant clonotypes were again the most abundant among CD3+CD56-NKG2C+ cells in a few donors, at about 25-65%. It remained unclear whether the expanded NKG2C-expressing T cell clones were specific for HCMV antigens. The study sequenced eight donors, all healthy volunteers chosen at random: three men and five women. To determine HCMV serostatus, a commercial ELISA kit was used to detect HCMV-specific IgG in serum. Peripheral blood mononuclear cells were isolated from blood by Ficoll density gradient centrifugation. For six donors, unsorted PBMC were also used to sequence bulk peripheral blood T-cell repertoires. cDNA synthesis was primed from the TCR beta constant segment and was followed by two successive PCR amplification steps. Sequencing of the libraries produced 2 x 150 bp reads on Illumina HiSeq 2000/2500, MiSeq or NextSeq. MIGEC was used to demultiplex reads and group reads by UMI, and MiTCR was used to assemble and quantify clonotypes. Only TCR cDNA sequences supported by at least two reads were kept to exclude erroneous sequences. The tcR package was used for downstream repertoire analysis, and clonotypes were matched between fractions using CDR3 nucleotide sequence together with V segment. VDJmatch was used to annotate antigen specificity against VDJdb, with one amino acid substitution in CDR3 allowed.

This TCR derives from a man aged 50-60 years who received an inactivated influenza vaccine. Donor details come from another sample of the same person, matched by shared clones. The sample consisted of PBMCs from blood, taken on the day of vaccination. This sequence uses TRBV7-2 and TRBJ2-2; the D gene cannot be resolved reliably. The CDR3 region reads CASTELGQTNTGELFF. At the DNA level, the sequence is TGTGCCAGCACCGAATTAGGGCAAACGAACACCGGGGAGCTGTTTTTT.